This T cell receptor (beta chain) was sequenced for a study of circulating CD8 cells and anti-PD-1 response in melanoma (dated by TCRdb to about 2020). Notes on the research overall: Patients received nivolumab intravenously at 3 mg/kg every 2 weeks. The TCR repertoire analysis covered around eleven melanoma patients: 7 non-responders and 4 responders. The melanoma cohort included approximately 13 patients, of whom seven received anti-PD-1 as first-line therapy and six had previously received targeted therapy or immunotherapy. Patients with complete or partial responses were counted as responders, while patients with stable or progressive disease (RECIST v1.1) were counted as non-responders. PD-1 on on-treatment samples was detected using a biotinylated anti-human IgG4 antibody.

The CDR3 numbers 15 residues from cysteine through phenylalanine. CDR3 DNA is the only sequence kept; it has 45 bases, read in frame from the first base. Germline trimming amounts to 6 bases on V and 5 bases on J, with 6 as the count of junction bases outside the gene matches. Sequenced using a NextSeq 500. The QIAseq Immune Repertoire RNA Library Kit, Human TCR Panel was used to prepare TCR libraries from roughly 16 ng of total RNA. TCR libraries were sequenced on an Illumina NextSeq with a Mid Output V2 kit, using asymmetric 261x41 paired-end reads. Each TCR library was diluted to around 4.4 nM, pooled, denatured and loaded at about 1 pM. The study's processing was this. TCR FASTQ files were processed in the QIAGEN GeneGlobe Data Analysis Center, and downstream analysis was performed in R 3.5.2. Clonality was calculated as one minus the Shannon entropy normalized by the log of the number of unique productive sequences. For each subset, Fisher exact tests at 5% FDR were used to find TRA or TRB clonotypes whose abundance differed between baseline and M1. Clonotypes with differential abundance were classified as emerging, expanding, contracting or non-expanding/contracting. Morisita's overlap index was used to measure how much repertoires overlapped between patients. TCRdb trimmed public reads at Q25 via fastp, called clones via MiXCR and kept in-frame beta chains. Merged by CDR3 protein, the rows form single entries marked with the most common genes and DNA. The V and J calls were not made by the authors but by TCRdb's processing. Within this sample are 450 to 550 distinct CDR3 sequences, with 6.3% of them counted one time only. Over 30% of the sample goes to the ten largest clones.

This clonotype has only one observation. Which antigen it targets is not known. No much larger clonotype is one base removed from it; base qualities were not supplied. One read amounts to weak evidence. A BD FACSAria II cell sorter was used to sort four subsets, defined by PD-1 and/or TIGIT, from live CD3+CD8+TCRalphabeta+ cells. Circulating CD8 T cells were sorted into four subsets by PD-1 and TIGIT expression to characterize their relevance to anti-PD-1 therapy response. For each sorted CD8 T-cell subset, both the TCR alpha and TCR beta chains were sequenced. Peripheral blood was collected at three points: before the first anti-PD-1 injection, after two injections and after four injections. Ficoll gradient centrifugation was used to isolate PBMCs right away. Until use, PBMCs were cryopreserved in liquid nitrogen in RPMI containing roughly 20% FCS and roughly 9.7% DMSO. Thawed PBMCs were stained with a viability dye and antibodies against CD3, CD8alpha, TCRalphabeta, PD-1 and TIGIT. Total RNA was extracted with the RNeasy Kit, and a RIN above 7 was reached by every sample.

Points the paper makes about the study in general: The authors pointed out that the cohort included both treatment-naive and previously treated patients, and that this mix could influence the results. The DNEG repertoire was the most diverse; PD-1 and DPOS showed similar, higher clonality, and TIGIT repertoires were the least diverse. Experiments were generally performed without replicates because of limited material. Because tumor material was not accessible, tumor reactivity was instead assessed by peptide assays on expanded sorted subsets. Between subsets, repertoires were largely private, with fewer than 8% of TRB clonotypes shared at M1, and the highest sharing was seen between DPOS and TIGIT. Only baseline and M1 samples from a small cohort with few responders were used in the published TCR repertoire comparisons.

This sequence originates from a human donor with melanoma. Sequences were derived from CD8+ T cells from PBMCs, sampled at baseline or after one month of anti-PD-1 therapy (not recorded which). This receptor chain uses TRBV12-3 or TRBV12-4 and TRBJ2-1; TRBD2 aligns with 11 central bases. The DNA reads as follows: TGTGCCAGCAGCTACATAGCGGGAGGGAACAATGAGCAGTTCTTC. Protein translation: CASSYIAGGNNEQFF.